A single sample gave rise to the 18 T cell receptor beta chains below, sequenced in a study of blood T cell repertoires in COVID-19. TCRdb's copy holds only in-frame clones and misses some; the assay was immunoSEQ multiplex PCR. Here the sample spans some 100,000 clones, 65% to 85% being singletons. The sequencing input was peripheral blood. Receptor source: a woman aged 60-75 years with acute or convalescent COVID-19.

Points on this clone: Other DNA sequences within the sample encode an identical CDR3. The chain couples TRBV5-1 to TRBJ1-5, with TRBD1 matching over 8 bases. Germline trimming cut 4 bases from V and 6 bases from J; bases unmatched to any gene: 6. The length of the CDR3 is 14 residues. CDR1 is SGHRS and CDR2 is YFSETQ in the germline V gene. CDR3 coding DNA: TGCGCCAGCAGCCTCGGACAGGGAGGTCAGCCCCAGCATTTT. Encoded protein: CASSLGQGGQPQHF.

The sample holds one count of this clone. The CDR3: CASSIGTGTGIMNEQFF. In nucleotides, the CDR3 is TGTGCCAGTAGTATAGGGACCGGGACAGGGATAATGAATGAGCAGTTCTTC. V and J are TRBV19 and TRBJ2-1; 9 bases fit TRBD1. Germline CDR1 reads LNHDA; CDR2 reads SQIVND (reference sequence). The CDR3 loop spans 17 amino acids. Losses at the gene ends were 1 base for V and 7 bases for J; bases not matched to a gene: 11.

For the CDR3, the DNA is TGTGCCAGCAGACCAAGGACAGGTTTCTCCTACGAGCAGTACTTC. Translation: CASRPRTGFSYEQYF. This rearrangement joins TRBV6-5 to TRBJ2-7, with TRBD1 matching over 7 bases. The CDR3 contains 15 residues. The V gene end was trimmed by 6 bases and the J gene end by 0 bases; junction bases not matched to a gene: 8. Germline V CDR1 and CDR2: MNHEY, SVGAGI.

This chain connects TRBV10-3 to TRBJ2-7; TRBD1 aligns across 9 bases. The CDR3 has 14 amino acids. V was clipped by 4 bases and J by 7 bases; unmatched bases: 8. The germline CDR1 and CDR2 sequences are ENHRY and SYGVKD. CDR3 protein: CAISVEQGAGEQYF. In DNA form, the CDR3 reads TGTGCCATCAGTGTTGAACAGGGGGCGGGTGAGCAGTACTTC.

V usage is TRBV24-1 and J usage is TRBJ1-1; TRBD1 matches at 8 bases. The V gene's germline CDR1 is KGHDR and CDR2 SFDVKD. Trimming took 4 bases from V and 5 from J; bases not matched to a gene: 11. The CDR3 contains 16 residues. CDR3 nucleotides: TGTGCCACCAGTGAACTCAGGGGGCCTGCGGGGACTGAAGCTTTCTTT. It is translated as CATSELRGPAGTEAFF.

This clone appeared once. At the DNA level, this CDR3 is encoded by other sequences in the same sample as well. The chain is built from TRBV30 and TRBJ1-5; D unclear. Germline V gene lookup returns CDR1 GTSNPN and CDR2 SVGIG (reference sequence). Trimming took off 0 bases at V and 4 bases at J, with 7 bases between the two ends. This CDR3 region has 13 residues. The CDR3 bases are TGTGCCTGGAGTGTCCGCGAAAATCAGCCCCAGCATTTT. Amino acids: CAWSVRENQPQHF.

The chain recombines TRBV6-5 with TRBJ2-7, with D tentatively TRBD1 (6 bases). Looked up from germline, CDR1 is MNHEY and CDR2 is SVGAGI. V gave up 6 bases and J gave up 6 bases, with 15 bases separating them. The CDR3 covers 13 residues. In DNA, the CDR3 is TGTGCCAGCAGACAAACGACAGGATCCGAGCAGTACTTC. This translates into CASRQTTGSEQYF.

The chain combines TRBV10-3 with TRBJ1-2; D may be TRBD1 (5 bases). Germline V lookup: CDR1 ENHRY, CDR2 SYGVKD. This CDR3 contains 11 residues. Trimming pared 2 bases from V and 8 bases from J, leaving 6 bases between. DNA for the CDR3: TGTGCCATCAGTGAGAGGGGAGGCTACACCTTC. This codes for CAISERGGYTF.

The chain recombines TRBV29-1 with TRBJ1-2; 7 bases match TRBD1. Trimming removed 4 bases from V and 2 bases from J; junction bases left unmatched: 4. The CDR3 has 13 residues. From germline, CDR1 is SQVTM and CDR2 ANQGSEA. The CDR3 loop is CSVGEQGNYGYTF. CDR3 coding DNA: TGCAGCGTTGGAGAACAGGGGAACTATGGCTACACCTTC.

The rearrangement links TRBV7-6 to TRBJ1-5; TRBD1 agrees at 7 bases. CDR1 and CDR2 (germline): SGHVS, FNYEAQ. The CDR3 covers 16 residues. V lost 6 bases, J lost 5 bases, and 13 bases stayed unmatched. The CDR3 loop reads CASSSGVGDRHQPQHF. CDR3 DNA: TGTGCCAGCAGTTCAGGGGTTGGGGACAGACATCAGCCCCAGCATTTT.

The chain links TRBV15 to TRBJ2-3; TRBD2 might be the D (7 bases). Germline V gives CDR1 LNHNV, CDR2 YYDKDF (reference sequence). CDR3 length equals 16 residues. Between the trimmed V and J ends, which lost 5 bases and 2 bases, there was a span of 17 bases. CDR3 nucleotide sequence: TGTGCCACCAGCGACGGAGGGGGGGTGGTCACAGATACGCAGTATTTT. Translating it yields CATSDGGGVVTDTQYF.

V and J are TRBV4-3 and TRBJ2-3; D not certain. Trimming stripped 1 base from V and 2 bases from J, with 10 bases between. Germline V gene lookup returns CDR1 LGHNA and CDR2 YSLEER. The CDR3 loop spans 15 amino acids. This CDR3 reads CASSQVLGFTDTQYF. Here the CDR3 DNA reads TGCGCCAGCAGCCAAGTGCTGGGCTTCACAGATACGCAGTATTTT.

The genes are TRBV30 and TRBJ1-3; 9 bases line up with TRBD1. Looked up from germline, CDR1 is GTSNPN and CDR2 is SVGIG (reference sequence). The ends lost 1 base at V and 2 bases at J; junction bases unmatched: 3. The CDR3 is 15 residues long. The CDR3 nucleotides are TGTGCCTGGAGTGGGGGGACAGGGACTGGAAACACCATATATTTT. Amino acid sequence: CAWSGGTGTGNTIYF.

V is TRBV5-1 and J is TRBJ1-2, with a weak D call TRBD1 (6 bases). Germline V gives CDR1 SGHRS, CDR2 YFSETQ. The CDR3 has 15 residues. Deletions cut 3 bases from V and 5 bases from J, with 17 bases between. The CDR3 loop reads CASSSTSGTKYGYTF. CDR3 DNA sequence: TGCGCCAGCAGCTCTACATCCGGGACAAAGTATGGCTACACCTTC.

This CDR3 is CSVTGQGAGEQYF. DNA of the CDR3: TGCAGCGTGACCGGCCAGGGGGCGGGCGAGCAGTACTTC. V usage is TRBV29-1 and J usage is TRBJ2-7; 8 bases match TRBD1. Per the germline V gene, CDR1 is SQVTM and CDR2 is ANQGSEA. V was pared by 6 bases and J by 6 bases, with 10 bases of the junction left unmatched. The length of the CDR3 is 13 residues.

The chain combines TRBV3-1 (or the pseudogene TRBV3-2) with TRBJ1-2; 7 bases are shared with TRBD1. The trim removed 0 bases at V and 2 bases at J, leaving 15 bases unmatched. Germline values: CDR1 LGHDT, CDR2 YNNKEL (reference sequence). This CDR3 comprises 19 residues. The CDR3 DNA reads as TGTGCCAGCAGCCAAGACCCCCCCGGGACAGCCACTAGGAACTATGGCTACACCTTC. Protein: CASSQDPPGTATRNYGYTF.

The J gene is TRBJ2-2, the V gene TRBV7-2; 8 bases align to TRBD2. The junction had 9 bases not matched to a gene; V was cut back by 4 bases and J by 5 bases. This CDR3 contains 16 residues. Per the germline V gene, CDR1 is SGHTA and CDR2 is FQGNSA. The CDR3 region is CASSYRPSGYTGELFF. The DNA of the CDR3 is TGTGCCAGCAGCTATCGGCCTAGCGGGTATACCGGGGAGCTGTTTTTT. Combining the CDR3 with reference TRBV7-2 and TRBJ2-2 gives the whole variable domain GAGVSQSPSNKVTEKGKDVELRCDPISGHTALYWYRQSLGQGLEFLIYFQGNSAPDKSGLPSDRFSAERTGGSVSTLTIQRTQQEDSAVYLCASSYRPSGYTGELFFGEGSRLTVL.

Of note for this clone: An end of the junction differs from the germline gene, which may be a read error. The chain recombines TRBV12-3 or TRBV12-4 with TRBJ2-4; 11 bases match TRBD2. The CDR3 sequence is 13 residues long. In nucleotides, the CDR3 is TGTGCCAGCAGTCTAGCGGGAGGAAACATTCAGTACTTC. It translates to CASSLAGGNIQYF.